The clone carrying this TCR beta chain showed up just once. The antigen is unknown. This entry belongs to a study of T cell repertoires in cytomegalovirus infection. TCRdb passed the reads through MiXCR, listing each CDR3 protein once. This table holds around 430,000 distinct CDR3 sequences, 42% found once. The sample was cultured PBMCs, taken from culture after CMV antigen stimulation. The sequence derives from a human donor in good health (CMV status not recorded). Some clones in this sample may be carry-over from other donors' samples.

The CDR3 loop reads CATSEADNTEAFF. The CDR3 DNA is TGTGCCACCAGTGAGGCAGACAACACTGAAGCTTTCTTT. The rearrangement uses TRBV24-1 and TRBJ1-1; D unclear. The CDR3 length is 13 residues. In germline, CDR1 is KGHDR, CDR2 SFDVKD. V was cut by 4 bases and J by 2 bases, with 7 bases left in between.